The 18 T cell receptor beta chains reported below all come from one sample, sequenced in a study of vaccination effects on CD4 cells after COVID-19. Their antigen targets remain unknown. TCRdb keeps only in-frame clones here, not all; method: immunoSEQ multiplex PCR. The sample consists of about 24,000 clones, less than 85% of them appearing once. Before any sequencing was done, the ViraFEST assay used viral peptide pools to expand antigen-specific CD4+ T cells. Investigators separated out CD4+ T cells once about 10 days of culture had passed. BNT162b2 vaccine or mRNA-1273 vaccine was given to participants in two doses. Material: CD4+ T cells from PBMCs cultured with SARS-CoV-2 spike peptides, obtained after COVID-19 vaccination. The receptors were sampled from a human donor who received a COVID-19 vaccine.

V and J are TRBV5-6 and TRBJ2-7; perhaps TRBD2 as D (6 bases). Trimming pared 4 bases from V and 5 bases from J, leaving 22 bases between. This CDR3 region has 16 residues. Germline assignment: CDR1 SGHDT and CDR2 YYEEEE. CDR3 amino acids: CASSPRFGTENDEQYF. The DNA of the CDR3 is TGTGCCAGCAGCCCTCGCTTCGGGACTGAGAACGACGAGCAGTACTTC.

The rearrangement links TRBV19 to TRBJ1-6, with TRBD1 identical over 10 bases. J lost 9 bases, V lost 6 bases, and 11 bases had no gene match. CDR3 size: 16 residues. Germline-derived CDR1 and CDR2 are LNHDA and SQIVND (reference sequence). In DNA, the CDR3 is TGTGCCAGTAGCAAACAACGACAGGGGGCAGGTTCACCCCTCCACTTT. Its protein is CASSKQRQGAGSPLHF.

Relative to its sample, this clone is medium-sized. J is TRBJ2-6 and V is TRBV3-1 (or the pseudogene TRBV3-2); 7 bases are shared with TRBD2. This CDR3 has 17 residues. Per germline, CDR1 LGHDT and CDR2 YNNKEL (reference sequence). The junction had 5 bases not matched to a gene; V was cut back by 3 bases and J by 0 bases. CDR3 loop: CASSQWGGTSGANVLTF. DNA of the CDR3: TGTGCCAGCAGCCAGTGGGGGGGGACCTCTGGGGCCAACGTCCTGACTTTC.

The chain carries TRBV11-2 and TRBJ2-2, with a possible D match to TRBD2 (6 bases). Trimming removed 6 bases at V and 2 bases at J, with 16 bases between. This CDR3 is built from 16 residues. Germline CDR1 SGHAT, CDR2 FQNNGV. The CDR3 DNA reads TGTGCCAGCAGACCACCGGGACTTTCTAACACCGGGGAGCTGTTTTTT. It translates to CASRPPGLSNTGELFF.

This clone was found once. This sequence joins TRBV5-1 and TRBJ1-2; unclear D gene. The germline gives CDR1 SGHRS, CDR2 YFSETQ. V shed 3 bases and J shed 2 bases, with 11 bases lying between them. This CDR3 has 14 amino acids. For the CDR3, the DNA is TGCGCCAGCAGCTACGAGGACGGAAACTATGGCTACACCTTC. It is translated as CASSYEDGNYGYTF. The variable domain in full, with the rest retrieved from reference TRBV5-1 and TRBJ1-2, is KAGVTQTPRYLIKTRGQQVTLSCSPISGHRSVSWYQQTPGQGLQFLFEYFSETQRNKGNFPGRFSGRQFSNSRSEMNVSTLELGDSALYLCASSYEDGNYGYTFGSGTRLTVV.

V usage is TRBV27 and J usage is TRBJ1-1; possible D gene TRBD1, 5 bases. Trimming shortened V by 3 bases and J by 1 base, and 21 bases separated the two germline ends. Germline V gives CDR1 MNHEY, CDR2 SMNVEV (reference sequence). CDR3 length: 18 residues. CDR3 in DNA: TGTGCCAGCAGTTTTTTTGGGGACTTCTCTGAGAGGAACACTGAAGCTTTCTTT. Translated, it gives CASSFFGDFSERNTEAFF.

The rearrangement links TRBV29-1 to TRBJ1-2; D possibly corresponds to TRBD1 (6 bases). V lost 2 bases and J lost 6, with 13 bases in between. This CDR3 contains 13 residues. The germline CDR1 and CDR2 sequences are SQVTM and ANQGSEA. Here the CDR3 DNA reads TGCAGCGTTGAAATAAGGGGGTTCAATGGCTACACCTTC. Its protein is CSVEIRGFNGYTF.

J is TRBJ1-2 and V is TRBV10-3; tentatively, D is TRBD1 (5 bases). Germline V lookup: CDR1 ENHRY, CDR2 SYGVKD. V lost 8 bases and J lost 13, with 20 bases in between. The CDR3 runs to 12 residues. The CDR3 DNA sequence: TGTGCCATCGGGGCAGTCTCTGTCGTGGGCACCTTC. Residues: CAIGAVSVVGTF.

The chain couples TRBV24-1 to TRBJ2-2; D unclear. The CDR3 covers 11 residues. Trimming left V 2 bases short and J 7 bases short, with 1 base between. The germline V gene has CDR1 KGHDR and CDR2 SFDVKD. CDR3 bases: TGTGCCACCAGTGATTACGGGGAGCTGTTTTTT. Its protein product is CATSDYGELFF.

V usage is TRBV3-1 (or the pseudogene TRBV3-2) and J usage is TRBJ1-6; 8 nucleotides line up with TRBD1. The CDR3 covers 14 residues. The germline CDR1 and CDR2 sequences are LGHDT and YNNKEL (reference sequence). V lost 5 bases and J lost 6; bases outside the gene matches: 3. CDR3 amino acids: CASSTTGVNSPLHF. The CDR3 DNA is TGTGCCAGCAGCACGACAGGGGTTAATTCACCCCTCCACTTT.

This chain uses TRBV9 with TRBJ1-1, with 7 bases identical to TRBD1. Germline V gives CDR1 SGDLS, CDR2 YYNGEE. Trimming removed 6 bases from V and 4 bases from J; junction bases left unmatched: 6. There are 13 residues in the CDR3. In DNA, the CDR3 is TGTGCCAGCAACAGGGGATACGGCACTGAAGCTTTCTTT. Translating it yields CASNRGYGTEAFF.

This rearrangement joins TRBV6-5 to TRBJ1-4; D is perhaps TRBD1 (6 bases). The CDR3 is 16 amino acids. V dropped 4 bases and J dropped 2 bases, with 14 bases sitting between them. The germline CDR1 and CDR2 sequences are MNHEY and SVGAGI. The CDR3 DNA follows: TGTGCCAGCAGTTTAAAACAGGGTCCCACTAATGAAAAACTGTTTTTT. Amino acid sequence: CASSLKQGPTNEKLFF.

The rearrangement joins TRBV19 to TRBJ2-3; 10 bases match TRBD1. The germline CDR1 and CDR2 sequences are LNHDA and SQIVND (reference sequence). V was pared by 3 bases and J by 0 bases, with 6 bases of the junction left unmatched. There are 17 residues in the CDR3. CDR3 DNA sequence: TGTGCCAGTAGTATGGGACAGGGGTTATCTAGCACAGATACGCAGTATTTT. It encodes CASSMGQGLSSTDTQYF.

This clone has only one observation. The CDR3 protein is CASTTPSSYEQYF. The CDR3 bases are TGTGCCAGCACTACCCCTAGCTCCTACGAGCAGTACTTC. The V and J genes are TRBV6-5 and TRBJ2-7; no clear D gene. CDR3 length: 13 amino acids. Germline loops: CDR1 MNHEY, CDR2 SVGAGI. With 7 bases removed from V and 0 bases from J, the gap between germline ends came to 10 bases.

This clone was found a few times. The CDR3 DNA reads TGCGCCAGCAGCTTGGTCGGGGGGAACTATGGCTACACCTTC. Its translation: CASSLVGGNYGYTF. The chain uses TRBV5-1 and TRBJ1-2, with TRBD1 as a possible D gene (5 bases). The V and J ends lost 0 bases and 2 bases respectively, with 8 bases between them. Germline loops: CDR1 SGHRS, CDR2 YFSETQ. This CDR3 region has 14 residues.

This chain joins TRBV6-1 and TRBJ1-3, with 7 bases that match TRBD1. Germline V CDR1 and CDR2: MNHNS, SASEGT. The CDR3 is 15 residues long. Losses at the gene ends were 5 bases for V and 2 bases for J; bases not matched to a gene: 6. The CDR3 DNA follows: TGTGCCAGCAGTCAACAGGGGTTGGCTGGAAACACCATATATTTT. Its translation is CASSQQGLAGNTIYF.

This chain links TRBV5-1 with TRBJ1-2; 7 bases align to TRBD1. In germline, CDR1 is SGHRS, CDR2 YFSETQ. Losses at the gene ends were 6 bases for V and 4 bases for J; bases not matched to a gene: 12. The CDR3 length is 15 residues. The CDR3 coding sequence is TGCGCCAGCACAAACCCGGGACAGCCTGGCTATGGCTACACCTTC. This encodes CASTNPGQPGYGYTF.

V is TRBV13 and J is TRBJ1-1, with no clear D. This CDR3 has 12 amino acids. Trimming stripped 8 bases from V and 2 bases from J, with 9 bases between. Germline-derived CDR1 and CDR2 are PRHDT and FYEKMQ (reference sequence). The CDR3 coding sequence is TGTGCCAGCCAATGGAGTAACACTGAAGCTTTCTTT. Protein product: CASQWSNTEAFF.